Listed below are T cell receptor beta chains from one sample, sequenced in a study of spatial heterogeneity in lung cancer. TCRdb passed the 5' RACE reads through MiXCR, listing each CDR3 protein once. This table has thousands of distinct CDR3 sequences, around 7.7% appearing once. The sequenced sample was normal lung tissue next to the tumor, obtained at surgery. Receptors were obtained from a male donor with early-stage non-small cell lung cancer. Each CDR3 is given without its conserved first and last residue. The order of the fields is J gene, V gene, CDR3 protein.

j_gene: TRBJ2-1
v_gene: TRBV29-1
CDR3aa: SVDWQGSNEQF

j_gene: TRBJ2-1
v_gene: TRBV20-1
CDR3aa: SARDLSSGVNEQF

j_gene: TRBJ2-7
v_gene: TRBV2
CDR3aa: ASRLQGEQY

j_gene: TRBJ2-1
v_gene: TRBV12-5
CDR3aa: ASGIPPGSHEQF

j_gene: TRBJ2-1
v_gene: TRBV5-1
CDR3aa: ASSLRLAGDYNEQF

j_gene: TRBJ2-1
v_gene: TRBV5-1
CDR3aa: ASPRTTYNEQF

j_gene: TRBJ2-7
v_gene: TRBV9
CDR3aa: ASSGQGAYEQY

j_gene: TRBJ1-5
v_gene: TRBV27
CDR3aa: ASSLSLEPQH

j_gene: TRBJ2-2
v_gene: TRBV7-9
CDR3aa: ASSLGDSPNTGELF

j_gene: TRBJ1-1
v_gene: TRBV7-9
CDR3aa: ASSCTGSCGRGLNTEAF

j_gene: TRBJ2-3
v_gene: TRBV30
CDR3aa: AWSLLGDTQY

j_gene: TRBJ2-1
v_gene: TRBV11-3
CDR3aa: ASSLNNNEQF

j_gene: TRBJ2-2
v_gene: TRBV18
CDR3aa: ASSRGASGYTGELF

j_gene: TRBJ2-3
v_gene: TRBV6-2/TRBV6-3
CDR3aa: ASSLLQRSTDTQY

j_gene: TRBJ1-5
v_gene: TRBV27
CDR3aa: ASVGSNQPQH

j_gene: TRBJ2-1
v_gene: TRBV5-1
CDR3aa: ASRTGESYNEQF

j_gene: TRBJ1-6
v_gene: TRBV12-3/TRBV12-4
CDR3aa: ASRPRPDSPLH

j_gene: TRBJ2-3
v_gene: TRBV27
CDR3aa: ASSLIGVVSGADTQY

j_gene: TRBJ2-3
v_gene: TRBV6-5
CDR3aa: ASSYGRTDTQY

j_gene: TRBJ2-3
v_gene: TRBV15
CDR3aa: ATSRDQAASTDTQY

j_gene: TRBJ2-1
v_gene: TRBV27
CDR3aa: ASRSLVSWGNEQF

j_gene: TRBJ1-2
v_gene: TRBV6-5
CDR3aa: ASSYSGAEGYT